This T cell receptor beta chain was captured by sequencing in a study of OX40 agonist ivuxolimab in advanced cancers. Background on the whole study: Ivuxolimab was a fully human IgG2 agonistic monoclonal antibody targeting the costimulatory receptor OX40 (CD134). Intravenous ivuxolimab was administered to patients every 2 weeks at six dose levels: 0.01, 0.1, 0.3, 1.5, 3 and 10 mg/kg. In the dose-escalation cohort, 82.7% of patients were male, and the mean age was approximately 60 years, with a range of about 23 to 80. The point of sequencing TCRbeta in the periphery was to test whether ivuxolimab changed TCR sequence diversity and drove clonal T-cell expansion. Among the roughly 50 dose-escalation patients, about 19 had hepatocellular carcinoma, around 15 melanoma, 9 renal cell carcinoma and 9 head and neck cancer. Partial responses occurred in three dose-escalation patients: two with cutaneous melanoma and one with hepatocellular carcinoma. The paper describes the monotherapy dose-escalation part (N = 52 patients) of the phase I trial of ivuxolimab. Prior anti-PD-1, anti-PD-L1 or anti-CTLA-4 therapy was permitted, and 35% to 40% of dose-escalation patients had received checkpoint inhibitors.

The study at large found these results: Antigen specificity was not determined for the clonally expanded peripheral T cells. Clonal expansion of both CD4+ and CD8+ blood T cells was observed from baseline to week 6 at doses 0.1 to 3.0 mg/kg. Low levels of normalized T-cell clonal expansion were also seen in some patients who did not respond. Partial responders in the 0.1-3.0 mg/kg groups had among the lowest normalized peripheral clonal expansion, especially among CD8+ T cells. After ivuxolimab, expanded clones were on average more numerous among CD8+ T cells than among CD4+ T cells.

To sequence the TCRbeta CDR3 region, genomic DNA was isolated from the sorted cells. The immunoSEQ Assay was used to sequence the TCRbeta CDR3 regions. In its TCRdb copy, this immuneACCESS table keeps in-frame sequences only and misses some clones. Where compared with another copy, unresolved V genes explain less than half of these, and the others have no known cause. The sample profile shows about 97,000 clones; approximately 87% of them were found once. Around 5.9% of the sample is held by the ten biggest clonotypes. V is reduced by 5 bases and J by 1 base, leaving a spacing of 17 bases between them. The CDR3 holds 16 amino acids from the cysteine to the phenylalanine. Only the CDR3 region is kept as DNA, spanning 48 bases read in frame from base 1. The germline V gene encodes CDR1 SEHNR and CDR2 FQNEAQ (reference sequence). On this clone itself: Its target antigen remains unknown. No base quality values were provided; no much bigger clone lies one nucleotide off.

The trial excluded patients who had a history of autoimmune disease or were on systemic immunosuppression. Peripheral blood for TCR sequencing was drawn from every dose cohort at baseline, at cycle 4 day 1 and at cycle 7 day 1. The samples were taken from a phase I, first-in-human, multicenter, open-label dose-escalation trial of ivuxolimab. Adults with locally advanced or metastatic head and neck squamous cell, hepatocellular, melanoma or renal cell carcinoma were enrolled in the trial. Before TCR sequencing, CD4+ T cells and CD8+ T cells from peripheral blood were sorted into separate populations.

The sequencing used CD4+ or CD8+ T cells sorted from blood, collected in a trial of the OX40 agonist ivuxolimab. The receptor was derived from an adult with an advanced solid tumor such as melanoma, head and neck, liver or kidney cancer. Here the chain combines TRBV7-9 and TRBJ2-5, with TRBD1 tentatively as D gene (5 bases match). The DNA sequence is as follows: TGTGCCAGCAGCCCTTGGCGGACACCAGTCCAAGAGACCCAGTACTTC. This encodes CASSPWRTPVQETQYF.